The 7 T cell receptor beta chains presented below share a single source sample, sequenced in a study of blood T cells in healthy people across ages. Combining a sample-barcoded 5' primer with a J-beta primer mix, a second PCR ran for roughly 6 to 11 cycles. Using its own MiXCR run on the 5' RACE reads, TCRdb lists one record per CDR3 protein. The sample lists 1.2 million to 1.5 million distinct CDR3 sequences; roughly 40% were seen once. The sequencing sample was made of blood. The receptors shown here come from a young woman in good health.

The chain carries TRBV3-1 and TRBJ1-2, with TRBD1 matching over 10 bases. Germline V gene lookup returns CDR1 LGHDT and CDR2 YNNKEL (reference sequence). CDR3 size: 17 residues. The junction had 7 bases not matched to a gene; V was cut back by 1 base and J by 2 bases. The DNA of the CDR3 is TGTGCCAGCAGCCAAGCCGGGACAGGGGTTGTCAACTATGGCTACACCTTC. It codes for CASSQAGTGVVNYGYTF.

CDR3 in amino acids: CASSSGRGRQETQYF. The CDR3 coding sequence is TGTGCCAGCAGCTCCGGGAGGGGGCGCCAAGAGACCCAGTACTTC. The chain joins TRBV6-6 to TRBJ2-5, with D perhaps TRBD2 (8 bases). From germline, CDR1 is MNHNY and CDR2 SVGAGI (reference sequence). Trimming removed 6 bases at V and 1 base at J, with 15 bases between. The CDR3 has 15 amino acids.

The chain uses TRBV6-2 or TRBV6-3 and TRBJ2-2; 9 nucleotides agree with TRBD2. The CDR3 extends over 15 amino acids. J lost 6 bases, V lost 11 bases, and 13 bases had no gene match. Germline CDR1 MNHEY, CDR2 SVGEGT. CDR3 in amino acids: CAVRGPGLAAGELFF. DNA of the CDR3: TGTGCCGTAAGGGGACCGGGACTAGCAGCCGGGGAGCTGTTTTTT.

This clonotype was counted only a few times. The chain recombines TRBV12-3 or TRBV12-4 with TRBJ1-5; D unclear. The CDR3 covers 13 residues. Trimming shortened V by 8 bases and J by 2 bases, and 10 bases separated the two germline ends. CDR3 protein: CASWEGGNQPQHF. The CDR3 nucleotides are TGTGCCAGCTGGGAGGGCGGCAATCAGCCCCAGCATTTT.

This clonotype was observed a handful of times. The rearrangement joins TRBV6-5 to TRBJ2-3, with 8 bases that match TRBD2. V was pared by 2 bases and J by 3 bases, with 1 base of the junction left unmatched. Per the germline V gene, CDR1 is MNHEY and CDR2 is SVGAGI. CDR3 length equals 14 residues. CDR3 sequence (DNA): TGTGCCAGCAGTTACGGGACTAGGACAGATACGCAGTATTTT. Translated, it gives CASSYGTRTDTQYF.

The chain is built from TRBV20-1 and TRBJ1-2; D remains ambiguous. The germline V gene encodes CDR1 DFQATT and CDR2 SNEGSKA (reference sequence). The CDR3 runs to 12 residues. The CDR3, as DNA: TGCAGCGACCGGCCAGTCCTCTATGGCTACACCTTC. Its translation: CSDRPVLYGYTF.

This clonotype was detected a few times. This sequence joins TRBV29-1 and TRBJ2-5, with 9 positions matching TRBD2. CDR1 and CDR2 from the germline V gene are SQVTM and ANQGSEA. The V gene end was trimmed by 0 bases and the J gene end by 11 bases; junction bases not matched to a gene: 10. The CDR3 runs 14 residues. The CDR3 nucleotides read TGCAGCGTTGAAGATCCTAGCGGGGTTAATGAGCAGTACTTC. Its translation: CSVEDPSGVNEQYF.